This T cell receptor beta chain was recovered during a study of identifying expanded T cells in peripheral blood. V was pared by 2 bases and J by 2 bases, with 11 bases of the junction left unmatched. The CDR3 runs to 17 residues. Germline CDR1 SGHRS, CDR2 YFSETQ. The method was immunoSEQ multiplex PCR; TCRdb's version includes in-frame clones alone and lacks a portion of them. The table records over 80,000 clones, about 86% of them present only once. The sequence was obtained from a person between 18 and 75 years old in good health. Input material: blood. V is TRBV5-1 and J is TRBJ2-5; 8 bases match TRBD1. CDR3 sequence reads: CASSLSLPGGPQETQYF. CDR3 sequence (DNA): TGCGCCAGCAGCTTAAGTCTCCCAGGGGGCCCTCAAGAGACCCAGTACTTC.